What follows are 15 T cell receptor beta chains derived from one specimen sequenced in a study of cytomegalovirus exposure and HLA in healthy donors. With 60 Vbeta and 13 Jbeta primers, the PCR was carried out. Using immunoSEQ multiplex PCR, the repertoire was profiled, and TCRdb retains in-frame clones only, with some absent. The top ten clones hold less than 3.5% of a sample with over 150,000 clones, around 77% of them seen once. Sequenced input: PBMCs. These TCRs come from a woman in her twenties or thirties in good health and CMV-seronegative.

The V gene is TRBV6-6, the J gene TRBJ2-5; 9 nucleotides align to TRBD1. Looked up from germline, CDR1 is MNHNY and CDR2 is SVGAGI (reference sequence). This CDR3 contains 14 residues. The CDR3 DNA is TGTGCGCACCAAATGGGACAGGGTGGGAAGACCCAGTACTTC. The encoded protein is CAHQMGQGGKTQYF.

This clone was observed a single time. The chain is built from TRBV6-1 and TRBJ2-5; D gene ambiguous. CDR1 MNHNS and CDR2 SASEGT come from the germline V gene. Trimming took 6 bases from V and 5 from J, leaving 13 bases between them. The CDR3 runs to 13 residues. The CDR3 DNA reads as TGTGCCAGCAGACGCCTCGCCGGGGAGACCCAGTACTTC. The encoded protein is CASRRLAGETQYF.

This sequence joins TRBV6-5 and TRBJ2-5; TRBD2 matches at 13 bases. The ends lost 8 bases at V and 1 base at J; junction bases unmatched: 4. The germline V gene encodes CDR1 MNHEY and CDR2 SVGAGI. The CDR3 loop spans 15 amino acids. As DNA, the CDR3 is TGTGCCAGCGGACTAGCGGGAGTGCTCCAAGAGACCCAGTACTTC. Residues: CASGLAGVLQETQYF.

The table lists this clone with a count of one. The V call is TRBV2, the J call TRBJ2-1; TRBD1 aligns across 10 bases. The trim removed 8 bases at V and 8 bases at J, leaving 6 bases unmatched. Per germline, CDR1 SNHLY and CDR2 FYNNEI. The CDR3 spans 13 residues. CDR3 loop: CASGWDRGDEQFF. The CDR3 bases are TGTGCCAGCGGTTGGGACAGGGGCGATGAGCAGTTCTTC.

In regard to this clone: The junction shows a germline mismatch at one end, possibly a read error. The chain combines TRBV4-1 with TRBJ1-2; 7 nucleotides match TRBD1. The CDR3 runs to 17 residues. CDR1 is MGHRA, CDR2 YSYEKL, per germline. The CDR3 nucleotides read TGCGCCAGCAGCCTACGCGCCGGGACAGCGTCTAACTATGGCTACCCCTTC. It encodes CASSLRAGTASNYGYPF.

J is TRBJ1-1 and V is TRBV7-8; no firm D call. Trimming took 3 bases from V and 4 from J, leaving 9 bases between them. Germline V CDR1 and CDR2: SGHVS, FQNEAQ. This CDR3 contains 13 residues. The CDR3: CASSFERGTEAFF. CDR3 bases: TGTGCCAGCAGCTTCGAACGGGGCACTGAAGCTTTCTTT.

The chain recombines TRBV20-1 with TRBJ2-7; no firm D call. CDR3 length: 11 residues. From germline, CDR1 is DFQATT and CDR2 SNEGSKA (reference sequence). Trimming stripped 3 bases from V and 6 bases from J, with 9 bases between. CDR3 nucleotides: TGCAGTGCTAGCAGGATGGGCGAGCAGTACTTC. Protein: CSASRMGEQYF.

As DNA, the CDR3 is TGTGCCAGCTCACCAACAGGGTTGGCCTACGAGCAGTACTTC. It translates to CASSPTGLAYEQYF. The gene calls are TRBV18 and TRBJ2-7; D is perhaps TRBD1 (6 bases). The V gene's germline CDR1 is KGHSH and CDR2 LQKENI. The V end was cut by 2 bases, the J end by 2 bases, with 10 bases between. The CDR3 totals 14 residues.

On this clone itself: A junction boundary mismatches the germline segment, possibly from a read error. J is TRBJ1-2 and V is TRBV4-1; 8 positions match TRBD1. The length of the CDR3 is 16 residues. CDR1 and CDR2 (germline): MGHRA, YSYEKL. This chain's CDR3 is CASSRQTGVSNYGYPF. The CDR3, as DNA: TGCGCCAGCAGCCGTCAGACAGGGGTCTCCAACTATGGCTACCCCTTC.

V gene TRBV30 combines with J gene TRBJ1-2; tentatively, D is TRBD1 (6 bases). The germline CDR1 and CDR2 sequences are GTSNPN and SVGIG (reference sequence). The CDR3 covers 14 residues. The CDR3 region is CAYNWGRGNYGYTF. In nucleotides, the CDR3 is TGTGCTTATAATTGGGGGCGCGGAAACTATGGCTACACCTTC.

CDR3 sequence: CASSLRDRAVPNEQFF. DNA of the CDR3: TGTGCCAGCTCACTCCGGGACAGGGCTGTTCCGAATGAGCAGTTCTTC. V and J are TRBV18 and TRBJ2-1; 9 nucleotides align to TRBD1. In germline, CDR1 is KGHSH, CDR2 LQKENI. This CDR3 is 16 amino acids long. V was clipped by 4 bases and J by 7 bases; unmatched bases: 11.

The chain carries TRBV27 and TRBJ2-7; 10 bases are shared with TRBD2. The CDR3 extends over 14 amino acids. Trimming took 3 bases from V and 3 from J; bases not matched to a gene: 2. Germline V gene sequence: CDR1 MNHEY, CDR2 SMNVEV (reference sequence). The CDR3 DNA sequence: TGTGCCAGCAGTTTCCAGCGGGGGGGCTACGAGCAGTACTTC. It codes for CASSFQRGGYEQYF.

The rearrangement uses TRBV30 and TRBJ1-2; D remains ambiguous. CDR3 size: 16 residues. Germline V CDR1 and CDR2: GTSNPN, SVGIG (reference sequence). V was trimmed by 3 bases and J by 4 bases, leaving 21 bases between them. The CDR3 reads CAWRDSSSWYSYGYTF. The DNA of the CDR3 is TGTGCCTGGAGGGACTCTAGTTCGTGGTATAGCTATGGCTACACCTTC.

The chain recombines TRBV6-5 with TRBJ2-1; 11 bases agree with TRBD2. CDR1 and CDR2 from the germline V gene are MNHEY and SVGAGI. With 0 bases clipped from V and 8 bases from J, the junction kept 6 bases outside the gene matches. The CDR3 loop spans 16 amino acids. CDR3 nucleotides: TGTGCCAGCAGTTACTCAATAGCGGGAGGGCCGGATGAGCAGTTCTTC. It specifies CASSYSIAGGPDEQFF.

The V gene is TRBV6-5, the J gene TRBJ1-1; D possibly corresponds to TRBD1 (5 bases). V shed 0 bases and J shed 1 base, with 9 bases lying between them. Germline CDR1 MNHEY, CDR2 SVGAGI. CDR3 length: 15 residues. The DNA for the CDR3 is TGTGCCAGCAGTTACTCTGGGGCCGCGAACACTGAAGCTTTCTTT. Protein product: CASSYSGAANTEAFF.